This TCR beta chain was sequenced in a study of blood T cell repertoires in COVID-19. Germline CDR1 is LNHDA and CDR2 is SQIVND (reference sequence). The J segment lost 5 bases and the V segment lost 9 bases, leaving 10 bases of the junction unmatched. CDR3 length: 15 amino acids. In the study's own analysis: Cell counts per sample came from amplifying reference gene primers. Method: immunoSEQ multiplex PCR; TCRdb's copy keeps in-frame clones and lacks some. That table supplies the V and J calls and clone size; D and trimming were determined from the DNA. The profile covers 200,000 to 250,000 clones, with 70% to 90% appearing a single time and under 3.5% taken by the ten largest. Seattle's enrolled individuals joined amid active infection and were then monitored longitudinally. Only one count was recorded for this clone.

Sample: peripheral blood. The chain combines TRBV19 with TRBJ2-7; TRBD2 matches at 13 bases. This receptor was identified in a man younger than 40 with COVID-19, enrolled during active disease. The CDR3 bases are TGTGCCAGCTCTCCGACTAGCGGGAGGTTTGACGAGCAGTACTTC. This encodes CASSPTSGRFDEQYF. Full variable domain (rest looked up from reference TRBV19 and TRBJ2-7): DGGITQSPKYLFRKEGQNVTLSCEQNLNHDAMYWYRQDPGQGLRLIYYSQIVNDFQKGDIAEGYSVSREKKESFPLTVTSAQKNPTAFYLCASSPTSGRFDEQYFGPGTRLTVT.